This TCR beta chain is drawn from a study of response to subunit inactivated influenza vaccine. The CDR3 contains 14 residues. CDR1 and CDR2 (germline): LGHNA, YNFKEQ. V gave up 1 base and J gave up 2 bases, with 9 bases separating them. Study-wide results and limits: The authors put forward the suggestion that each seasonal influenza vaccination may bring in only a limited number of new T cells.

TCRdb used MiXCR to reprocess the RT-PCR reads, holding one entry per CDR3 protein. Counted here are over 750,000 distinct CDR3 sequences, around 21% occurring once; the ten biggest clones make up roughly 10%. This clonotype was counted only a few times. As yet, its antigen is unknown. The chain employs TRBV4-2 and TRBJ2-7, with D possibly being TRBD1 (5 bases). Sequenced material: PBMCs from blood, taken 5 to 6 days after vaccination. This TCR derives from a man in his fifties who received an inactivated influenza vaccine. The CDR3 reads CASSQGTPAYEQYF. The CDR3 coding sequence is TGTGCCAGCAGCCAAGGGACACCAGCCTACGAGCAGTACTTC.